A single sample gave rise to the 7 T cell receptor beta chains below, sequenced in a study of neoadjuvant anti-PD-1 for oral cavity cancer. Only in-frame clones appear in the TCRdb table, and some are missing; sequencing was by immunoSEQ multiplex PCR. The data show thousands of clones, 60% to 80% seen once. This material consisted of PBMCs, taken before nivolumab (anti-PD-1) treatment. The receptor source for this set is a person aged 35-79 years with oral cavity squamous cell carcinoma.

This clone occurred a few times. The rearrangement joins TRBV29-1 to TRBJ1-1, with TRBD1 matching over 7 bases. Germline CDR1 and CDR2: SQVTM and ANQGSEA. The CDR3 runs to 14 residues. With 2 bases clipped from V and 0 bases from J, the junction kept 3 bases outside the gene matches. CDR3 sequence (DNA): TGCAGCGTTGAACGGGGACAGATGAACACTGAAGCTTTCTTT. It specifies CSVERGQMNTEAFF.

A few counts support this clone. V is TRBV5-8 and J is TRBJ1-1, with D unclear. CDR3 length equals 12 residues. The V gene lost 0 bases and the J gene lost 5 bases, with 5 bases spanning the gap. Germline-derived CDR1 and CDR2 are SGHTS and YDEGEE. This chain's CDR3 is CASSLVRTEAFF. The DNA for the CDR3 is TGTGCCAGCAGCTTGGTGAGGACTGAAGCTTTCTTT.

The table lists this clone with a few counts. The chain joins TRBV5-1 to TRBJ2-5; D unclear. The germline CDR1 and CDR2 sequences are SGHRS and YFSETQ. This CDR3 has 14 amino acids. Trimming cost V 4 bases and J 0 bases, with 10 bases left between them. DNA of the CDR3: TGCGCCAGCAGCGGTTTCTCAAACCAAGAGACCCAGTACTTC. As protein: CASSGFSNQETQYF.

J is TRBJ1-5 and V is TRBV4-3; D gene ambiguous. CDR1 and CDR2 from the germline V gene are LGHNA and YSLEER. The CDR3 runs 14 residues. V was shortened by 4 bases and J by 7 bases, with 14 bases between the two germline ends. Here the CDR3 DNA reads TGCGCCAGCAGCCGGGAGACTACGAAACAGCCCCAGCATTTT. This translates into CASSRETTKQPQHF.

As DNA, the CDR3 is TGTGCCAGCAATAGACCGGGACGGGCTGAAGCTTTCTTT. It specifies CASNRPGRAEAFF. The V and J genes are TRBV6-1 and TRBJ1-1; perhaps TRBD1 as D (5 bases). The germline V gene has CDR1 MNHNS and CDR2 SASEGT. This CDR3 is built from 13 residues. V lost 7 bases and J 6 bases, leaving 15 bases between the germline ends.

V is TRBV7-2 and J is TRBJ2-7; weak D call: TRBD1 (5 bases). Trimming removed 2 bases at V and 6 bases at J, with 17 bases between. The CDR3 is 15 amino acids. Germline V gene data show CDR1 as SGHTA and CDR2 as FQGNSA. This chain's CDR3 is CASSLYRQGVSEQYF. DNA of the CDR3: TGTGCCAGCAGCTTATACCGGCAGGGTGTCTCCGAGCAGTACTTC. Full variable domain (missing parts from reference TRBV7-2 and TRBJ2-7): GAGVSQSPSNKVTEKGKDVELRCDPISGHTALYWYRQSLGQGLEFLIYFQGNSAPDKSGLPSDRFSAERTGGSVSTLTIQRTQQEDSAVYLCASSLYRQGVSEQYFGPGTRLTVT.

V is TRBV29-1 and J is TRBJ1-5; D is unclear. The V gene lost 6 bases and the J gene lost 6 bases, with 15 bases spanning the gap. The CDR3 length is 13 residues. Germline V gene sequence: CDR1 SQVTM, CDR2 ANQGSEA. This CDR3 is CSVASAVGQPQHF. For the CDR3, the DNA is TGCAGCGTCGCCAGTGCGGTAGGTCAGCCCCAGCATTTT.